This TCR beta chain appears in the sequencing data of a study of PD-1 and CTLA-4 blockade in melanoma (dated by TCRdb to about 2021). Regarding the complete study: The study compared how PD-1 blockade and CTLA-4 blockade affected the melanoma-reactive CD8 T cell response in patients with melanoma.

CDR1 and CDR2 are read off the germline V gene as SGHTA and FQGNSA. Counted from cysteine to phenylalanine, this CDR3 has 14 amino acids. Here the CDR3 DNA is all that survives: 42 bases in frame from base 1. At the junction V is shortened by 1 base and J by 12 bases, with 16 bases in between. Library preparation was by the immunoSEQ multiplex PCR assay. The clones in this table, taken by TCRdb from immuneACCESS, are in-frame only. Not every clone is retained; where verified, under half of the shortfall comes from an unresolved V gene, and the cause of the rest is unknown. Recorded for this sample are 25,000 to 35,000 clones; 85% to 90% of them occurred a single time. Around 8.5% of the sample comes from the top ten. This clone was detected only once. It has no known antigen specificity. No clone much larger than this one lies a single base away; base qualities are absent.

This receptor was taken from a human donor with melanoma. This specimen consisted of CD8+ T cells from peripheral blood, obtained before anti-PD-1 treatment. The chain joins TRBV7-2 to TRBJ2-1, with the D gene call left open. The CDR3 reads CASSLGHSTYPQFF. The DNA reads TGTGCCAGCAGCTTAGGACATTCTACTTACCCGCAGTTCTTC.